The rows below give T cell receptor beta chains drawn from one sample of a study of T cell responses to AZD1222 COVID-19 vaccine. The table came from immunoSEQ multiplex PCR; TCRdb's copy has only in-frame clones and leaves some out. The sample has about 130,000 clones; 85% to 90% are singletons. The sequences come from peripheral blood, collected on day 0 of AZD1222 vaccination. The receptors shown here come from an adult in good health. CDR3s include the opening cysteine and the closing phenylalanine or tryptophan. A D gene is named only where the DNA matches it firmly. Size values are once, few and many counts, or a class for expanded clones, and some rows have none.

J gene,clone size,D gene,V gene,CDR3 DNA,CDR3 protein
TRBJ1-2,-,TRBD1,TRBV4-2,TGTGCCAGCAGCCAAGTCGGGACAGGGGAGGTGGGTGGCTACACCTTC,CASSQVGTGEVGGYTF
TRBJ1-1,-,-,TRBV6-5,TGTGCCACGAGGATGAACACTGAAGCTTTCTTT,CATRMNTEAFF
TRBJ1-6,-,-,TRBV28,TGTGCCAGCAGTTCCCAGGACAGTAGCTCCTATAATTCACCCCTCCACTTT,CASSSQDSSSYNSPLHF
TRBJ1-6,-,-,TRBV9,TGTGCCAGCAGCGCGCTAGGGGCCAATTCACCCCTCCACTTT,CASSALGANSPLHF
TRBJ1-2,-,-,TRBV25-1,TGTGCCAGCAGTCAAACGGGAGGTGGCTACACCTTC,CASSQTGGGYTF
TRBJ1-2,-,-,TRBV19,TGTGCCAGTACCCACAACTGGGAGGGCTCCTATGGCTACACCTTC,CASTHNWEGSYGYTF
TRBJ2-2,few,-,TRBV5-1,TGCGCCAGCAGCTTAGGGGGGCTAAGGAACACCGGGGAGCTGTTTTTT,CASSLGGLRNTGELFF
TRBJ1-1,-,-,TRBV27,TGTGCCAGCAGTTCCCCCGGGAGGGGAAAAAGGGGGACTGAAGCTTTCTTT,CASSSPGRGKRGTEAFF
TRBJ1-1,-,-,TRBV7-9,TGTGCCAGCAGCTTATTAGAGGACGAAGCTTTCTTT,CASSLLEDEAFF
TRBJ1-5,-,TRBD1,TRBV11-2,TGTGCCAGCAGCCCCCGGCGGGACAGTGACCTTAGCAATCAGCCCCAGCATTTT,CASSPRRDSDLSNQPQHF
TRBJ1-6,-,TRBD1,TRBV5-1,TGCGCCAGCAGCACCTCGTTGACAGGGGGCTCCAATTCACCCCTCCACTTT,CASSTSLTGGSNSPLHF
TRBJ1-2,-,TRBD1,TRBV19,TGTGCCAAGAAGGGCGACCCTAGGAGTTTTGTGACAGGGACTTCAAGAGGCTACACCTTC,CAKKGDPRSFVTGTSRGYTF
TRBJ1-5,-,-,TRBV5-1,TGCGCCAGCAGCCCTGGACTGGACACCTTCTATCAGCCCCAGCATTTT,CASSPGLDTFYQPQHF
TRBJ2-7,-,-,TRBV6-5,TGTGCCAGCAGTTACAGGGGGAACTACGAGCAGTACTTC,CASSYRGNYEQYF
TRBJ1-5,once,TRBD1,TRBV19,TGTGCCAGTAGGAGGGGGACAGGACGCAATCAGCCCCAGCATTTT,CASRRGTGRNQPQHF
TRBJ1-2,-,-,TRBV7-2,TGTGCCAGCAGCTTTTTAACCCCCAGGGGCCGGGATGGCTACACCTTC,CASSFLTPRGRDGYTF
TRBJ1-2,-,TRBD1,TRBV19,TGTGCCAGTAGTCTTCAGGGGGGAGATGGCTACACCTTC,CASSLQGGDGYTF
TRBJ1-2,-,TRBD1,TRBV23-1,TGCGCCAGCAGTCAATCTAACCGGACAGGGCCTGCGGACTATGGCTACACCTTC,CASSQSNRTGPADYGYTF
TRBJ1-2,-,-,TRBV27,TGTGCCAGCGCCCCAGGGAAGGGTAACTATGGCTACACCTTC,CASAPGKGNYGYTF
TRBJ1-1,-,TRBD1,TRBV5-6,TGTGCCAGCAGTTCTGAGTGGACAGGCCAAGCTTTCTTT,CASSSEWTGQAFF
TRBJ1-3,once,-,TRBV5-1,TGCGCCAGCAGCTCCGAATCCAGGGGTGGAAACACCATATATTTT,CASSSESRGGNTIYF
TRBJ1-4,few,-,TRBV4-1,TGCGCCAGCAGCCAAGAAGCCAATGAAAAACTGTTTTTT,CASSQEANEKLFF
TRBJ1-4,-,TRBD1,TRBV5-3,TGTGCCAGAAGCCCTACAGGGGGCAACGAAAAACTGTTTTTT,CARSPTGGNEKLFF
TRBJ1-5,-,-,TRBV25-1,TGTGCCAGCAGTGCTTTCGGGACAACGAATCAGCCCCAGCATTTT,CASSAFGTTNQPQHF
TRBJ1-1,-,TRBD1,TRBV7-2,TGTGCCAGCAGCTCAGGGACAGGGAACACTGAAGCTTTCTTT,CASSSGTGNTEAFF
TRBJ1-5,-,-,TRBV27,TGTGCCAGCAGTTTAATGAGGAATCAGCCCCAGCATTTT,CASSLMRNQPQHF
TRBJ1-5,-,TRBD1,TRBV29-1,TGCAGCGTGGGGGACAGGGAGACGCAGCCCCAGCATTTT,CSVGDRETQPQHF
TRBJ1-2,-,TRBD1,TRBV5-6,TGTGCCAGCAGCCCGACACCGGGACAGCGGTCTGGCTACACCTTC,CASSPTPGQRSGYTF
TRBJ1-1,-,-,TRBV6-4,TGTGCCAGCAGTGACTCGTGGGCCACTGAAGCTTTCTTT,CASSDSWATEAFF
TRBJ1-1,-,TRBD1,TRBV18,TGTGCCAGCTCACCCGGGACAGGGGTTGAAGCTTTCTTT,CASSPGTGVEAFF
TRBJ1-5,-,TRBD1,TRBV18,TGTGCCAGCTCACCAAAAACAGGGGGGTATCGGCCCCAGCATTTT,CASSPKTGGYRPQHF
TRBJ1-1,-,-,TRBV27,TGTGCCAGCAGTTTCATGGGGAGGCCTGAAGCTTTCTTT,CASSFMGRPEAFF
TRBJ1-1,-,-,TRBV7-3,TGTGCCAGCAGCTTATCGAGGAACACTGAAGCTTTCTTT,CASSLSRNTEAFF
TRBJ1-1,-,-,TRBV30,TGTGCCTGGAAAGTAGAGAACACTGAAGCTTTCTTT,CAWKVENTEAFF
TRBJ2-7,-,-,TRBV18,TGTGCCAGCTCAGCGGGCACCTACGAGCAGTACTTC,CASSAGTYEQYF
TRBJ1-1,-,-,TRBV4-1,TGCGCCAGCAGCCAAGGACGGATAATGAACACTGAAGCTTTCTTT,CASSQGRIMNTEAFF
TRBJ1-6,-,-,TRBV4-3,TGCGCCAGCAGCTCAGAGGGCGGGGGTTCACCCCTCCACTTT,CASSSEGGGSPLHF
TRBJ2-1,once,-,TRBV5-1,TGCGCCAGCAGCTTCGGACAGACTCCCAATGAGCAGTTCTTC,CASSFGQTPNEQFF
TRBJ2-3,once,TRBD2,TRBV7-9,TGTGCCAGCAGCTTCTATAGCGGGAGCACAGATACGCAGTATTTT,CASSFYSGSTDTQYF
TRBJ1-4,-,TRBD1,TRBV2,TGTGCCAGCAGTGTACCAGGACAGGTTAATGAAAAACTGTTTTTT,CASSVPGQVNEKLFF
TRBJ2-5,-,-,TRBV6-2/TRBV6-3,TGTGCCAGCAGTTTGCGCCGAGCCCCCCAGTACTTC,CASSLRRAPQYF
TRBJ1-4,-,-,TRBV5-1,TGCGCCAGCAGGTCGGTGTCAGGGGCAACTAATGAAAAACTGTTTTTT,CASRSVSGATNEKLFF
TRBJ1-1,-,-,TRBV9,TGTGCCAGCAGCGTTAACAGGGAGGGAAACACTGAAGCTTTCTTT,CASSVNREGNTEAFF
TRBJ2-7,-,-,TRBV6-5,TGTGCCAGCAGTTATTTGGGGGTCCACGAGCAGTACTTC,CASSYLGVHEQYF
TRBJ2-7,-,TRBD1,TRBV5-6,TGTGCCAGCAGCTTAAAAGGGACAGCTGACTACGAGCAGTACTTC,CASSLKGTADYEQYF
TRBJ1-1,-,-,TRBV6-5,TGTGCCAGCAGTCGTACGGACGGACAAGAGGTGGGGGCTTTCTTT,CASSRTDGQEVGAFF
TRBJ2-7,-,-,TRBV6-1,TGTGCCAGCAGTGAAGCGGGGGGCGACTCCTCCTACGAGCAGTACTTC,CASSEAGGDSSYEQYF
TRBJ1-1,-,TRBD1,TRBV5-1,TGCGCCAGCAGCTTGGAATGGACAGGGGTTAACCCGAACACTGAAGCTTTCTTT,CASSLEWTGVNPNTEAFF